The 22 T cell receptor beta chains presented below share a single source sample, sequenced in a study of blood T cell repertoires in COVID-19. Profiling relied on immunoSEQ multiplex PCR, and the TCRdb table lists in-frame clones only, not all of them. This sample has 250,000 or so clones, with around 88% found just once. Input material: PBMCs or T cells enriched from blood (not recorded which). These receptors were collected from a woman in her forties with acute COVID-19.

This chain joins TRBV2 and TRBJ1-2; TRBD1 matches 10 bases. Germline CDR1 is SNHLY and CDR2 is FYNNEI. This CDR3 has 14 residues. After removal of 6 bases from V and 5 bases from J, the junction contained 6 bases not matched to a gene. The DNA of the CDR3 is TGTGCCAGCAGGGAGGACAGGGGGGTTTATGGCTACACCTTC. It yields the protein CASREDRGVYGYTF.

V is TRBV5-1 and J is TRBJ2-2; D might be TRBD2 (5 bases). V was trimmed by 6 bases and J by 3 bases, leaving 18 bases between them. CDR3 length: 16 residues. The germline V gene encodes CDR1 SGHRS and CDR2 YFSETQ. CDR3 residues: CASKNSGTIYTGELFF. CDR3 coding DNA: TGCGCCAGCAAGAACAGCGGAACTATTTACACCGGGGAGCTGTTTTTT.

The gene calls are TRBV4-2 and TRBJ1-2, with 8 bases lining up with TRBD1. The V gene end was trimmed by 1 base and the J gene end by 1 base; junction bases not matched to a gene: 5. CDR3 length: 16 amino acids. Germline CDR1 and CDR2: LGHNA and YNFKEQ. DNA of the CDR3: TGTGCCAGCAGCCAAGTGGGGACAGGCAATAACTATGGCTACACCTTC. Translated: CASSQVGTGNNYGYTF.

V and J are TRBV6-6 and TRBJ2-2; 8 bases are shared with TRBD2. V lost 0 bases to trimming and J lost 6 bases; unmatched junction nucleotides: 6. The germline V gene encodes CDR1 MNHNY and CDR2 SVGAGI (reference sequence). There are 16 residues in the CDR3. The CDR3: CASSYSAGGGSGELFF. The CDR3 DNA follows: TGTGCCAGCAGTTACTCTGCGGGAGGCGGTTCCGGGGAGCTGTTTTTT.

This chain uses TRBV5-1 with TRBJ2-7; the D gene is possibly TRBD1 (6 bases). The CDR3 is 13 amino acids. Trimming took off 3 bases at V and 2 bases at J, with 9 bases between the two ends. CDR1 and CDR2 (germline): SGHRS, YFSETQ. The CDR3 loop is CASSWDNTYEQYF. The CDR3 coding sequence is TGCGCCAGCAGCTGGGACAACACCTACGAGCAGTACTTC.

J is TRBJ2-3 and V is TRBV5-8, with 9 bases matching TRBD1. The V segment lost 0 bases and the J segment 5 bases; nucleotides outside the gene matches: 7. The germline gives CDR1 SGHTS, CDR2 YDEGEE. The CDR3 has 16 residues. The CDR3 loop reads CASSLAGGQGVDTQYF. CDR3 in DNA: TGTGCCAGCAGCTTGGCCGGGGGACAGGGTGTAGATACGCAGTATTTT.

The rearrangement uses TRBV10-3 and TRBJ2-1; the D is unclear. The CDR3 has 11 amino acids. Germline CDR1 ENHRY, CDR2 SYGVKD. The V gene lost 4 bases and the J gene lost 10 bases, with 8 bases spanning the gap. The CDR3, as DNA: TGTGCCATCAGTGTTTTGGCAGAGCAGTTCTTC. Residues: CAISVLAEQFF.

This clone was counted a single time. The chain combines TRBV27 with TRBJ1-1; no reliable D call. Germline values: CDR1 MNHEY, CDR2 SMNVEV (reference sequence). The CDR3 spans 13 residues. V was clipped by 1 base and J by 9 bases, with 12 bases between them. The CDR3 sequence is CASSLWEPFQAFF. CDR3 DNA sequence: TGTGCCAGCAGTTTATGGGAGCCCTTTCAAGCTTTCTTT.

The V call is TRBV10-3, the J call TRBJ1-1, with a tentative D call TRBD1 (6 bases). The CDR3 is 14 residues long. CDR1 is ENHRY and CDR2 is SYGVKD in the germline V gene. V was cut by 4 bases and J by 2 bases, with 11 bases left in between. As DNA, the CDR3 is TGTGCCATCAGTGTCCAGGGGTTCAACACTGAAGCTTTCTTT. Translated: CAISVQGFNTEAFF.

The CDR3: CASSLRLAGLKPYNEQFF. CDR3 bases: TGTGCCAGCAGCCTAAGACTAGCGGGATTAAAACCCTACAATGAGCAGTTCTTC. The chain employs TRBV3-1 (or the pseudogene TRBV3-2) and TRBJ2-1; 11 bases fit TRBD2. J gave up 2 bases and V 4 bases, and 10 bases lay outside the gene matches. This CDR3 spans 18 amino acids. Germline assignment: CDR1 LGHDT and CDR2 YNNKEL (reference sequence).

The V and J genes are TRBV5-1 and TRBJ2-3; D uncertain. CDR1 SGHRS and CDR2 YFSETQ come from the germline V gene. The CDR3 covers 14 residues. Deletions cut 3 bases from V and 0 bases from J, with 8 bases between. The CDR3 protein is CASSSGESTDTQYF. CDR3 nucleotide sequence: TGCGCCAGCAGCTCGGGTGAAAGCACAGATACGCAGTATTTT.

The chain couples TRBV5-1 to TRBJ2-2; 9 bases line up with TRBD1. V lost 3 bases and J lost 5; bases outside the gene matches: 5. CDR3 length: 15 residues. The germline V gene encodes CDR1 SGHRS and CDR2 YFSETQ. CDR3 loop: CASSSGQGETGELFF. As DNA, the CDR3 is TGCGCCAGCAGCTCGGGACAGGGAGAGACCGGGGAGCTGTTTTTT.

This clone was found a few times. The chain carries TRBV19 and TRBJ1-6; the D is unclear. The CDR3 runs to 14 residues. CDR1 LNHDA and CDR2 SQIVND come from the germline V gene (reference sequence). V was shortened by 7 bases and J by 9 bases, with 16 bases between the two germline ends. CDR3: CASNPRTGSSPLHF. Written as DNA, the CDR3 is TGTGCCAGTAACCCACGGACGGGAAGTTCACCCCTCCACTTT. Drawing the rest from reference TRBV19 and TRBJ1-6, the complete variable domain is DGGITQSPKYLFRKEGQNVTLSCEQNLNHDAMYWYRQDPGQGLRLIYYSQIVNDFQKGDIAEGYSVSREKKESFPLTVTSAQKNPTAFYLCASNPRTGSSPLHFGNGTRLTVT.

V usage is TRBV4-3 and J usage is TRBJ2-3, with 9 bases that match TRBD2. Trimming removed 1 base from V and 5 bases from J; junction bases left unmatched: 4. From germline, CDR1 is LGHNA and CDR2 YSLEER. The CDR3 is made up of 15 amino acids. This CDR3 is CASSQVGGGGDTQYF. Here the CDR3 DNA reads TGCGCCAGCAGCCAAGTGGGCGGGGGGGGAGATACGCAGTATTTT.

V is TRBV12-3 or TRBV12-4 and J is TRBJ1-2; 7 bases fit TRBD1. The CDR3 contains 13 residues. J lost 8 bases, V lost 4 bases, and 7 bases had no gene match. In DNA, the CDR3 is TGTGCCAGCAGTTCCGGGACAGTTGAGGGCTACACCTTC. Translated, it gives CASSSGTVEGYTF.

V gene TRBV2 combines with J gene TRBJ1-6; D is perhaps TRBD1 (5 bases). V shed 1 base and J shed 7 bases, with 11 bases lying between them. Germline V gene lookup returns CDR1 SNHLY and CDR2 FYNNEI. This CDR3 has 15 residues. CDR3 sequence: CASSEGKGQNSPLHF. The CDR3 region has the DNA TGTGCCAGCAGTGAAGGGAAGGGGCAAAATTCACCCCTCCACTTT.

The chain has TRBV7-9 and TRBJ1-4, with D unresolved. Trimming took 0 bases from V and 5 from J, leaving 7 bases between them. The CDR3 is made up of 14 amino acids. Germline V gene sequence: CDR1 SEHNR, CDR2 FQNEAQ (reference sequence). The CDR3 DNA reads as TGTGCCAGCAGCTTAGCCCCAGGAAATGAAAAACTGTTTTTT. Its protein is CASSLAPGNEKLFF.

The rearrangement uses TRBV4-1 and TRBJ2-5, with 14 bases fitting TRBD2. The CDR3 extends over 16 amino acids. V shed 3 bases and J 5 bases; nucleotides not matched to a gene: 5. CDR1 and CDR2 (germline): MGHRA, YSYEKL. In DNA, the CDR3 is TGCGCCAGCAGCCAGGGACTAGCGGGGGCGGGGGAGACCCAGTACTTC. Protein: CASSQGLAGAGETQYF.

As DNA, the CDR3 is TGCGCCAGCAGCGGGGGACAGGGAGGTGAAAAACTGTTTTTT. It codes for CASSGGQGGEKLFF. The chain uses TRBV5-1 and TRBJ1-4, with 9 bases identical to TRBD1. The germline V gene has CDR1 SGHRS and CDR2 YFSETQ. The V and J ends lost 4 bases and 7 bases, in that order; junction bases with no gene match: 5. CDR3 length: 14 amino acids.

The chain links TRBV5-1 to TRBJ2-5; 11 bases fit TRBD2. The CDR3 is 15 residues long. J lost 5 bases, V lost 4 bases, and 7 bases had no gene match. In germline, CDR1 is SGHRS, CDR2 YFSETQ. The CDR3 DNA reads TGCGCCAGCAGCCCTAGCGGGAGGAGCATTGAGACCCAGTACTTC. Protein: CASSPSGRSIETQYF.

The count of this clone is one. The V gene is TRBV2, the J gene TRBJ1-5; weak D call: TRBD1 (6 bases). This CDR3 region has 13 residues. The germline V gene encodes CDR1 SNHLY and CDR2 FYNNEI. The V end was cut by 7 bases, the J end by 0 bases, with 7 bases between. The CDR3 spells CASNRDSNQPQHF. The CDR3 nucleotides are TGTGCCAGCAACAGGGATAGCAATCAGCCCCAGCATTTT.

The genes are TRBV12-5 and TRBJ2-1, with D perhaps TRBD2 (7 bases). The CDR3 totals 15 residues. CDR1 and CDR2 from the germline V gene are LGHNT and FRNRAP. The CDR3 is CATGGAGRGYNEQFF. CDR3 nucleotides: TGTGCAACGGGGGGCGCAGGGAGGGGATACAATGAGCAGTTCTTC. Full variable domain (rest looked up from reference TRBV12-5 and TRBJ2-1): DARVTQTPRHKVTEMGQEVTMRCQPILGHNTVFWYRQTMMQGLELLAYFRNRAPLDDSGMPKDRFSAEMPDATLATLKIQPSEPRDSAVYFCATGGAGRGYNEQFFGPGTRLTVL.